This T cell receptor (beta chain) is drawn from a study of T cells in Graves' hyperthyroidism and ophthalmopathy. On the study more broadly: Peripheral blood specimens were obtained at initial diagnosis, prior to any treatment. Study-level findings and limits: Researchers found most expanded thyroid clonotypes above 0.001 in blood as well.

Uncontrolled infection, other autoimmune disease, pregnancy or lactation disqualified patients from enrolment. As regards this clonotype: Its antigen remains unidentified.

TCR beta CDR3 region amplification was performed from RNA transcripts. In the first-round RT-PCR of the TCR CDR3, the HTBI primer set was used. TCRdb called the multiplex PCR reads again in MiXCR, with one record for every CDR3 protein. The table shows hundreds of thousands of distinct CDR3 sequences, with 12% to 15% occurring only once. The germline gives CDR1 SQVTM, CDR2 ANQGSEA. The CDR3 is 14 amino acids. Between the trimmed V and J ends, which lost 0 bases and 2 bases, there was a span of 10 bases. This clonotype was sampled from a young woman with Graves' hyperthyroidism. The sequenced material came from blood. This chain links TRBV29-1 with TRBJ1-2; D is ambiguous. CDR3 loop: CSVEDPGVNYGYTF. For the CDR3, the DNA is TGCAGCGTTGAAGATCCTGGAGTGAACTATGGCTACACCTTC.